This T cell receptor (beta chain) was captured by sequencing in a study of memory CD4+ T cells and cytomegalovirus serostatus. Study-level background: Donors were healthy Belgian adults, 10 or so CMV seropositive and 20 to 30 seronegative.

Single viable CD3+CD4+CD8-CD45RO+ cells were sorted as the memory CD4+ T cells. After thawing, CD4+ T cells were positively selected. CDR3 length equals 15 residues. Germline values: CDR1 MNHNS, CDR2 SASEGT. The J segment lost 4 bases and the V segment lost 6 bases, leaving 4 bases of the junction unmatched. Using immunoSEQ multiplex PCR, the repertoire was profiled, and TCRdb retains in-frame clones only, with some absent. In the table there are approximately 65,000 clones, around 77% of which are singletons. The sample taken for sequencing was memory CD4+ T cells from blood. The genes are TRBV6-1 and TRBJ2-2; 11 bases are a match to TRBD1. The TCR originated in an adult in good health and CMV-seronegative. For the CDR3, the DNA is TGTGCCAGCAGCGGACAGGGGGCGGTCACCGGGGAGCTGTTTTTT. Encoded protein: CASSGQGAVTGELFF.